A selection of T cell receptor beta chains follows, all from one sample in a study of response to subunit inactivated influenza vaccine. Each CDR3 protein is one row after TCRdb ran MiXCR on the RT-PCR reads. The profile shows about 570,000 distinct CDR3 sequences, around 11% of them singletons. Another study also made use of these data, one on T cells expressing NK-cell markers.

The specimen was PBMCs from blood, collected on the day of vaccination. The receptors were gathered from a man in his fifties or sixties who received an inactivated influenza vaccine. CDR3s include the opening cysteine and the closing phenylalanine or tryptophan.

>TRBV27
CASSLGRAMTEAFF
>TRBV6-1
CASRISGRGYEQYF
>TRBV20-1
CSARNQGARKNIQYF
>TRBV10-2
CASRLGQGEDQPQHF
>TRBV12-3/TRBV12-4
CASSSAGSHTGELFF
>TRBV27
CASSILPGLAYEQYF
>TRBV11-2
CASSSHRGTSVTQYF
>TRBV3-1
CASSQEVSSQETQYF
>TRBV15
CATAGGVKTDTQYF
>TRBV9
CASSRGGFEAFF
>TRBV20-1
CSAGVGTDTQYF
>TRBV24-1
CATSDFGTPRYF
>TRBV6-2/TRBV6-3
CASTSDRTYEQYF
>TRBV3-1
CASSQVSGRAPQFF
>TRBV28
CASSFPGTSNTEAFF
>TRBV4-3
CASSQEIGIGRNEQYF
>TRBV7-2
CASSLFGAGELFF
>TRBV14
CASSQGSGVGEQFF
>TRBV11-2
CASSLDGKGYTEAFF
>TRBV27
CASIAVQGHTEAFF
>TRBV5-1
CASSLAEPNTGELFF
>TRBV27
CASATGFSPLHF
>TRBV20-1
CSARDPKKKTYEQYF
>TRBV10-3
CAISESPGEGYGYTF
>TRBV6-1
CASSPRGYTGELFF
>TRBV9
CASSSGLAGGIEETGELFF
>TRBV11-1
CASSVLRVTGELFF
>TRBV29-1
CSVDSGGSGNEQFF
>TRBV6-2/TRBV6-3
CASRSSGLMETQYF
>TRBV5-1
CASSLNTGLNSPLHF
>TRBV20-1
CSAAGAPYNEQFF
>TRBV20-1
CSARDRSRGTRIIAKNIQYF
>TRBV7-8
CASSPQYIQYF
>TRBV14
CASSWTERAEQYF
>TRBV12-3/TRBV12-4
CASRRTGVNTEAFF
>TRBV20-1
CSARGRRYNQPQHF
>TRBV29-1
CSVRTGNQETQYF
>TRBV5-5
CASSSFSGRAKNIQYF
>TRBV2
CAGATGPVDTGELFF
>TRBV27
CASSSGQGLKNTGELFF
>TRBV6-5
CASSYEGDYEQYF
>TRBV5-1
CASSLEGAGISYNEQFF
>TRBV11-2
CASSDARATATTGANVLTF
>TRBV27
CASKRGQETQYF
>TRBV9
CASSVEATPSNEQFF
>TRBV19
CASSSHGQNTEAFF
>TRBV9
CASSTQGGETQYF
>TRBV12-3/TRBV12-4
CASRAFPDHYEQYF
>TRBV10-3
CAISVGSGYEQYF
>TRBV3-1
CASSQQGNYGYTF
>TRBV5-1
CASSLGDRGNSPLHF
>TRBV6-1
CASTGINSYEQYF
>TRBV5-6
CASSPDHRDRNIQYF
>TRBV3-1
CASGSGRGNSYEQYF
>TRBV7-2
CASSLGWGLAGDEQFF
>TRBV27
CASRRGANYGYTF
>TRBV10-3
CAISDERANTEAFF
>TRBV20-1
CSARPPPSGSSYNEQFF